This T cell receptor beta chain comes out of a study of T cell responses to AZD1222 COVID-19 vaccine. Study-level results: Just a handful of AZD1222 recipients were seropositive at baseline.

V shed 2 bases and J shed 6 bases, with 11 bases lying between them. Per the germline V gene, CDR1 is SGHTA and CDR2 is FQGNSA. The CDR3 consists of 14 residues. Libraries were prepared by immunoSEQ multiplex PCR; TCRdb keeps only in-frame clonotypes and omits some of them. The table has 100,000 or so clones, 70% to 90% seen once. A remark on this clone: As yet, its antigen is unknown.

Sample: peripheral blood, taken on day 0 of AZD1222 vaccination. This TCR was sampled from an adult in good health. V and J are TRBV7-2 and TRBJ2-1; D uncertain. The CDR3 sequence is CASSLSRDVNEQFF. The CDR3 DNA is TGTGCCAGCAGCTTAAGCCGCGACGTCAATGAGCAGTTCTTC.